This TCR beta chain is drawn from a study of patients and donors after allogeneic stem cell transplantation. CDR3 length equals 16 residues. CDR1 is SGHRS, CDR2 YFSETQ, per germline. V shed 0 bases and J shed 0 bases, with 12 bases lying between them. By proportion, this clonotype is medium-sized (0.01 to 0.1%). TCRdb reprocessed the RT-PCR reads via MiXCR and lists one record per CDR3 protein. The profile shows under 3,500 distinct CDR3 sequences, approximately 5.6% of them singletons. The gene calls are TRBV5-1 and TRBJ1-1; D unclear. The material sequenced was blood, either unsorted or a sorted T cell fraction (not recorded which). This receptor was identified in a human donor who was either an allogeneic HSCT recipient or a stem cell or donor lymphocyte infusion donor (not recorded which). It is not recorded whose cells these are; they may come from a transplant donor. DNA of the CDR3: TGCGCCAGCAGCTTGGAAGGCGTCTCCCTGAACACTGAAGCTTTCTTT. Its translation is CASSLEGVSLNTEAFF.